The T cell receptor beta chain described here comes from a study of blood T cell repertoires in COVID-19. Germline V CDR1 and CDR2: LNHDA, SQIVND (reference sequence). Trimming took 5 bases from V and 5 from J; bases not matched to a gene: 11. The CDR3 contains 16 residues. Original handling: Estimated nucleated cell counts came from reference gene primer amplification. Using immunoSEQ multiplex PCR, the repertoire was profiled, and TCRdb retains in-frame clones only, with some absent. That table gives V, J and clone size, and the DNA gave D and trimming. The data hold 150,000 to 200,000 clones, with approximately 90% observed a single time.

The genes are TRBV19 and TRBJ1-1; 10 bases line up with TRBD1. The source is a middle-aged man with active or convalescent COVID-19. Material: peripheral blood. In DNA form, the CDR3 reads TGTGCCAGTAGTTATGATCTGGACAGGGGGAGGACTGAAGCTTTCTTT. It is translated as CASSYDLDRGRTEAFF.